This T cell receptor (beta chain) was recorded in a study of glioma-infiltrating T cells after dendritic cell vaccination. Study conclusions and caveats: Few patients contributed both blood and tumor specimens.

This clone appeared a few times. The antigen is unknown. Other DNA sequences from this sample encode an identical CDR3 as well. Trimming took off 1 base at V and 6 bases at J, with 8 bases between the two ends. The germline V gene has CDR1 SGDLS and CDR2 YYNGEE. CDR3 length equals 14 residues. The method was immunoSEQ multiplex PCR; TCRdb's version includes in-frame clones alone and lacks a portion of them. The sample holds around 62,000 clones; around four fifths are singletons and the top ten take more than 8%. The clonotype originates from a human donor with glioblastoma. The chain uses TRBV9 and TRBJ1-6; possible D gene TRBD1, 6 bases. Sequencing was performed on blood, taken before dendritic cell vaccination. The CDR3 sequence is CASSVTGLNSPLHF. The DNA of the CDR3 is TGTGCCAGCAGCGTAACAGGGCTTAATTCACCCCTCCACTTT. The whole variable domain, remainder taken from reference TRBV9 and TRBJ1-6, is DSGVTQTPKHLITATGQRVTLRCSPRSGDLSVYWYQQSLDQGLQFLIQYYNGEERAKGNILERFSAQQFPDLHSELNLSSLELGDSALYFCASSVTGLNSPLHFGNGTRLTVT.